The next 13 T cell receptor beta chains were all read from a single sample in a study of response to subunit inactivated influenza vaccine (dated by TCRdb to about 2018). The method behind the library was RT-PCR. TCRdb names Illumina HiSeq 2500 as the instrument used. Using fastp trimming at Q25 and MiXCR clonotype assembly, TCRdb reanalyzed the public sequencing data and kept in-frame beta chains. Rows matching on CDR3 protein sequence are summarized as one entry with the most common DNA and genes. In this sample the table shows hundreds of thousands of distinct CDR3 sequences, roughly 23% of which occur a single time. The ten largest clones add up to 1.9% of the sample. The sequencing here drew on CD4+ T cells sorted from PBMCs, taken 4 to 6 days after vaccination. The receptors derive from a middle-aged man who received an inactivated influenza vaccine. Donor details come from another sample of the same person, matched by shared clones.

The chain recombines TRBV5-5 with TRBJ2-1; D may be TRBD1 or TRBD2 (5 bases each). Germline V gene data show CDR1 as SGHKS and CDR2 as YYEKEE (reference sequence). V was shortened by 5 bases and J by 7 bases, with 16 bases between the two germline ends. The CDR3 runs 14 residues. CDR3 in amino acids: CASSRGSGANEQFF. CDR3 bases: TGTGCCAGCAGTCGGGGAAGTGGGGCGAATGAGCAGTTCTTC.

The chain recombines TRBV29-1 with TRBJ1-5; D gene ambiguous. Looked up from germline, CDR1 is SQVTM and CDR2 is ANQGSEA. V gave up 4 bases and J gave up 0 bases, with 7 bases separating them. The CDR3 length is 13 residues. CDR3 loop: CSVGGNSNQPQHF. CDR3 DNA sequence: TGCAGCGTTGGAGGGAATAGCAATCAGCCCCAGCATTTT.

The sample holds a few counts of this clonotype. V is TRBV5-5 and J is TRBJ2-7, with D maybe TRBD1 (6 bases). This CDR3 comprises 16 residues. The germline V and J ends were trimmed by 3 bases and 3 bases, with 19 bases remaining between them. Germline V gene data show CDR1 as SGHKS and CDR2 as YYEKEE (reference sequence). The CDR3 DNA is TGTGCCAGCAGCTCCTCCAGGGGATCTTGGGACTACGAGCAGTACTTC. Its translation is CASSSSRGSWDYEQYF.

This clonotype was seen a few times. V is TRBV10-3 and J is TRBJ2-1; 7 bases are shared with TRBD2. Looked up from germline, CDR1 is ENHRY and CDR2 is SYGVKD. The CDR3 is 15 amino acids. V was pared by 4 bases and J by 4 bases, with 7 bases of the junction left unmatched. Here the CDR3 reads CAISGWRELYNEQFF. CDR3 in DNA: TGTGCCATCAGTGGGTGGCGGGAGCTGTACAATGAGCAGTTCTTC.

This chain connects TRBV18 to TRBJ1-5; no clear D gene. The ends were cut back, 4 bases at V and 0 bases at J, with 4 bases in the middle. CDR3 length equals 13 residues. The germline V gene encodes CDR1 KGHSH and CDR2 LQKENI. The CDR3 sequence is CASSHSSNQPQHF. CDR3 DNA: TGTGCCAGCTCACATAGTAGCAATCAGCCCCAGCATTTT.

This clonotype was seen at least ten times. This chain uses TRBV7-9 with TRBJ2-5; TRBD2 matches 10 bases. V lost 7 bases and J lost 3; bases outside the gene matches: 5. This CDR3 contains 14 residues. Per germline, CDR1 SEHNR and CDR2 FQNEAQ (reference sequence). Written as DNA, the CDR3 is TGTGCCAGCACTCTAGCGGGGGTGAAAGAGACCCAGTACTTC. Its translation: CASTLAGVKETQYF.

J is TRBJ2-1 and V is TRBV12-3 or TRBV12-4, with 9 positions matching TRBD2. With V trimmed by 8 bases and J by 4 bases, 9 bases remained unmatched. The CDR3 is made up of 15 amino acids. The CDR3 sequence: CASQESSGGYNEQFF. CDR3 sequence (DNA): TGTGCCAGCCAAGAGAGTAGCGGGGGTTACAATGAGCAGTTCTTC.

This clonotype was seen a handful of times. The CDR3 DNA reads as TGTGCCATCAGTGATTACGGACAGGGGGGCGAGCAGTACTTC. Its translation: CAISDYGQGGEQYF. The chain recombines TRBV10-3 with TRBJ2-7; 10 nucleotides match TRBD1. Germline trimming cut 3 bases from V and 6 bases from J; bases unmatched to any gene: 5. Germline CDR1 and CDR2: ENHRY and SYGVKD. The length of the CDR3 is 14 residues.

This clonotype was seen a handful of times. V and J are TRBV20-1 and TRBJ2-3; D is unclear. The CDR3 is made up of 12 amino acids. The ends were cut back, 2 bases at V and 4 bases at J, with 7 bases in the middle. The germline gives CDR1 DFQATT, CDR2 SNEGSKA (reference sequence). The CDR3 sequence is CSARPWADTQYF. The CDR3 nucleotides read TGCAGTGCTAGACCTTGGGCAGATACGCAGTATTTT.

The chain recombines TRBV18 with TRBJ2-1; D gene uncertain. Trimming cost V 3 bases and J 5 bases, with 8 bases left between them. CDR1 and CDR2 (germline): KGHSH, LQKENI. There are 13 residues in the CDR3. In DNA, the CDR3 is TGTGCCAGCTCACCCGTTGTAGACAATGAGCAGTTCTTC. Translation gives CASSPVVDNEQFF.

This clonotype was recorded a few times. The rearrangement uses TRBV7-2 and TRBJ2-3; D uncertain. The germline gives CDR1 SGHTA, CDR2 FQGNSA. The V and J ends lost 3 bases and 6 bases respectively, with 16 bases between them. The CDR3 has 15 residues. The CDR3 sequence is CASSLYRPEADTQYF. Written as DNA, the CDR3 is TGTGCCAGCAGCTTGTACCGTCCTGAGGCCGATACGCAGTATTTT.

The rearrangement uses TRBV20-1 and TRBJ2-7, with a tentative D call TRBD2 (5 bases). Per the germline V gene, CDR1 is DFQATT and CDR2 is SNEGSKA (reference sequence). V was shortened by 2 bases and J by 6 bases, with 8 bases between the two germline ends. This CDR3 region has 11 residues. CDR3 region: CSARTSREQYF. The CDR3 region has the DNA TGCAGTGCTAGAACTAGTCGCGAGCAGTACTTC.

The chain carries TRBV5-1 and TRBJ2-1; 12 bases line up with TRBD1. The trim removed 4 bases at V and 5 bases at J, leaving 7 bases unmatched. CDR3 length: 16 residues. Germline V gene sequence: CDR1 SGHRS, CDR2 YFSETQ. CDR3 residues: CASSKGQGAVNNEQFF. For the CDR3, the DNA is TGCGCCAGCAGCAAGGGACAGGGGGCGGTAAACAATGAGCAGTTCTTC.